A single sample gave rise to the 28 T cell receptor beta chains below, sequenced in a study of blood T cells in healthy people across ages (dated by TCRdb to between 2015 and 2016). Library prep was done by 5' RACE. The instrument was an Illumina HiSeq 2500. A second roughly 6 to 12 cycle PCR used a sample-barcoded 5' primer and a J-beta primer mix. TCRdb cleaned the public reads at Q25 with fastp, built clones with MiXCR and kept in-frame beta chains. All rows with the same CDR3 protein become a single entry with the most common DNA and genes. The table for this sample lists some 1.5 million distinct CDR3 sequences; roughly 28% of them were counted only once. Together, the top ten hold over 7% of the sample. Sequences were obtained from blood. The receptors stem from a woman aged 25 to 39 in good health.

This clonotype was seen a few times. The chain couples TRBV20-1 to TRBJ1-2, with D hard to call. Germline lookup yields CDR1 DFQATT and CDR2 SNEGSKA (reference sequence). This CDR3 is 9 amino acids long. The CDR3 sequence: CNASSGYTF. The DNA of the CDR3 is TGCAATGCAAGTAGTGGCTACACCTTC.

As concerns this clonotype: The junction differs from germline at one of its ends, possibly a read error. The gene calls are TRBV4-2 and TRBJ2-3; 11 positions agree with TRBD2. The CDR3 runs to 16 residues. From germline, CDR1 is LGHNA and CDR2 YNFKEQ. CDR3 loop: CTSAGQDLAGGDTQYF. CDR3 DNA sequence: TGTACCAGCGCCGGACAAGACCTAGCGGGGGGAGATACGCAGTATTTT.

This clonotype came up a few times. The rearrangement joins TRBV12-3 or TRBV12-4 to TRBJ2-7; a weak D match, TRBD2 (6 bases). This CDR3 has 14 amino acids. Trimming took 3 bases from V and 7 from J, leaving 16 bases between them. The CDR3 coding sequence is TGTGCCAGCAGTTTGGAGGGGACCCGGAGGGAGCAGTACTTC. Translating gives CASSLEGTRREQYF.

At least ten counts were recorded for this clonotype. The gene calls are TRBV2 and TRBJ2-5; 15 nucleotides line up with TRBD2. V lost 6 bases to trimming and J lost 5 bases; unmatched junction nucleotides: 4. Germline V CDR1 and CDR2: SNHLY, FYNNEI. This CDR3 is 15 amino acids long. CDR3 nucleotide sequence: TGTGCCAGCAGATGGACTAGCGGGGGGGATGAGACCCAGTACTTC. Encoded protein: CASRWTSGGDETQYF.

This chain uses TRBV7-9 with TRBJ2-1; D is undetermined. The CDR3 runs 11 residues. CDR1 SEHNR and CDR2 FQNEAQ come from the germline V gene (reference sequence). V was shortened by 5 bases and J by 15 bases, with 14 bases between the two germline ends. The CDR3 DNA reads TGTGCCAGCAGCCTTAGTTTCTTGCGGTTCTTC. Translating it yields CASSLSFLRFF.

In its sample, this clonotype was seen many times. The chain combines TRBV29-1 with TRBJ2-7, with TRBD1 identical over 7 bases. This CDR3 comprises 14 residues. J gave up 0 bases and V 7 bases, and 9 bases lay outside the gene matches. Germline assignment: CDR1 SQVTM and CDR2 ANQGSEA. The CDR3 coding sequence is TGCAGCGGTAGTGGGACAGAGAGCTCCTACGAGCAGTACTTC. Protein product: CSGSGTESSYEQYF.

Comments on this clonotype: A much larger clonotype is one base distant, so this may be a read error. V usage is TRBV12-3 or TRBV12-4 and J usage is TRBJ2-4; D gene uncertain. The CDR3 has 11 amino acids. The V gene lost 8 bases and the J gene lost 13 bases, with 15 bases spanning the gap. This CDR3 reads CASAWGFAQYF. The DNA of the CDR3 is TGTGCCAGCGCCTGGGGTTTCGCGCAGTACTTC.

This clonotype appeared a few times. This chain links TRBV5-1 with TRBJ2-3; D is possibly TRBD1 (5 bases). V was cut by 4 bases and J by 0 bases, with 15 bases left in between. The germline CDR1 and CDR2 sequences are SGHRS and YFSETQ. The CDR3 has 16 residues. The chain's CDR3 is CASSHVGASSTDTQYF. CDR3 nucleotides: TGCGCCAGCAGCCACGTAGGGGCGTCTAGCACAGATACGCAGTATTTT.

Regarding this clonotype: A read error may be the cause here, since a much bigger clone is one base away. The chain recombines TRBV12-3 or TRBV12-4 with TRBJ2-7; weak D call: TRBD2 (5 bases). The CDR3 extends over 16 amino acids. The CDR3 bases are TGTGCTAGCAGTTCGCATGCTAGCCGCCAATCCTACGAGCAGTACTTC. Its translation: CASSSHASRQSYEQYF.

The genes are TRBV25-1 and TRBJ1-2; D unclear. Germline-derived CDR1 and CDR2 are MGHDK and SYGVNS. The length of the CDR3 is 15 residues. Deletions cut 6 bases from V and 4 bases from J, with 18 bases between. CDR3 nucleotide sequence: TGTGCCAGCAGCTTCTCTGAGGGAAGGGCCTATGGCTACACCTTC. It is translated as CASSFSEGRAYGYTF.

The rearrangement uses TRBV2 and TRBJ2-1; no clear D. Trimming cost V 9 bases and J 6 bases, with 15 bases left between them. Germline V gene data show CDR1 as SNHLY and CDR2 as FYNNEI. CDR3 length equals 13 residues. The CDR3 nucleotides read TGTGCCAGTAGGGATTCTGGCTTCAATGAGCAGTTCTTC. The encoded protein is CASRDSGFNEQFF.

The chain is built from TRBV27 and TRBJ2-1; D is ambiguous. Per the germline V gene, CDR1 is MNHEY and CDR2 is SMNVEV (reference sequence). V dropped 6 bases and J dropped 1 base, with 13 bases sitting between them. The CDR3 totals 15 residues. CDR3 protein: CASSPRPGSYNEQFF. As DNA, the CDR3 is TGTGCCAGCAGCCCAAGGCCAGGATCCTACAATGAGCAGTTCTTC.

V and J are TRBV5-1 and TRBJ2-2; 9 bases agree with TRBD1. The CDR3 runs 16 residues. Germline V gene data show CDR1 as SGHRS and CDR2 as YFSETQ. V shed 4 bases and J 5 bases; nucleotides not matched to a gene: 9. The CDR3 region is CASSTTGGTDTGELFF. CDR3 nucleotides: TGCGCCAGCAGCACTACAGGGGGCACGGATACCGGGGAGCTGTTTTTT.

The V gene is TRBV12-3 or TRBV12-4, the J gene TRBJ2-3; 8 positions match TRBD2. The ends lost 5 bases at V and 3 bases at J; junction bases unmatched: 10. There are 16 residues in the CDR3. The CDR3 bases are TGTGCCAGCAGTCTATCCCGGGGGGGGAGGACAGATACGCAGTATTTT. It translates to CASSLSRGGRTDTQYF.

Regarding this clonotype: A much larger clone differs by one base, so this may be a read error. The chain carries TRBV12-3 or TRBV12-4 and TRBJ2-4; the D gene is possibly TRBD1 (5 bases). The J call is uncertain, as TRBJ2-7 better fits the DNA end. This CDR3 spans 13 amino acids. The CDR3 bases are TGTGTCAGCAGTCCTCGGACAAGTGGCGAGCAGTACTTC. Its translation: CVSSPRTSGEQYF.

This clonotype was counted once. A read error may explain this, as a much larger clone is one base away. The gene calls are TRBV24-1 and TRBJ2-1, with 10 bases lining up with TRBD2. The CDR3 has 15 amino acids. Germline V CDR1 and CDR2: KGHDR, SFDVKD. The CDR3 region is CAASVGLACYNEQFF. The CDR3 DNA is TGTGCCGCCAGTGTGGGACTAGCGTGCTACAATGAGCAGTTCTTC.

The CDR3 loop is CASSPYRGTEAFF. Written as DNA, the CDR3 is TGTGCCAGCAGCCCTTACAGGGGGACTGAAGCTTTCTTT. This chain connects TRBV7-2 to TRBJ1-1; TRBD1 matches at 8 bases. Germline-derived CDR1 and CDR2 are SGHTA and FQGNSA. V lost 5 bases, J lost 5 bases, and 4 bases stayed unmatched. The CDR3 runs to 13 residues. The full variable domain, with the rest looked up from reference TRBV7-2 and TRBJ1-1, is GAGVSQSPSNKVTEKGKDVELRCDPISGHTALYWYRQSLGQGLEFLIYFQGNSAPDKSGLPSDRFSAERTGGSVSTLTIQRTQQEDSAVYLCASSPYRGTEAFFGQGTRLTVV.

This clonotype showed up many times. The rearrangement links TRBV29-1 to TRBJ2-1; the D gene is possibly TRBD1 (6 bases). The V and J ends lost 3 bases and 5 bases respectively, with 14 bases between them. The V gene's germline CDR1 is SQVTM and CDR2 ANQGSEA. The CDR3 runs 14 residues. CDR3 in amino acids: CSVDGTLVNNEQFF. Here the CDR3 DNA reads TGCAGCGTTGATGGGACACTGGTTAACAATGAGCAGTTCTTC.

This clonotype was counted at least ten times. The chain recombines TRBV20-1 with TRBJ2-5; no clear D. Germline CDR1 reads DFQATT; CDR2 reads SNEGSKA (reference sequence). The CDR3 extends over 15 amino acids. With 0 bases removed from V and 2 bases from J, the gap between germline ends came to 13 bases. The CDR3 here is CSARDTAAVQETQYF. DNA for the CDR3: TGCAGTGCTAGAGATACGGCAGCAGTTCAAGAGACCCAGTACTTC.

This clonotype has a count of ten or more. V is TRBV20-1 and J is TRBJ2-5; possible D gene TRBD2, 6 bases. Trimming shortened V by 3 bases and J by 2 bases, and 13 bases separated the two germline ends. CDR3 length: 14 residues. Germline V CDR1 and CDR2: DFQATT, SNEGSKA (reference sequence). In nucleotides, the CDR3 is TGCAGTGCTAGTGGGAGGACTGGGCAAGAGACCCAGTACTTC. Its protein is CSASGRTGQETQYF.

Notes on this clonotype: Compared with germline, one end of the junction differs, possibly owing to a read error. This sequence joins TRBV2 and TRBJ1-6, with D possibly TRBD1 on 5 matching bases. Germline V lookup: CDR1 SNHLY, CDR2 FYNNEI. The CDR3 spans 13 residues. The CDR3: CAGSSDGGSPLHF. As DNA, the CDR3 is TGTGCCGGCAGTTCCGACGGGGGTTCACCCCTCCACTTT. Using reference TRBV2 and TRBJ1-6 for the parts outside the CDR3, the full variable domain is EPEVTQTPSHQVTQMGQEVILRCVPISNHLYFYWYRQILGQKVEFLVSFYNNEISEKSEIFDDQFSVERPDGSNFTLKIRSTKLEDSAMYFCAGSSDGGSPLHFGNGTRLTVT.

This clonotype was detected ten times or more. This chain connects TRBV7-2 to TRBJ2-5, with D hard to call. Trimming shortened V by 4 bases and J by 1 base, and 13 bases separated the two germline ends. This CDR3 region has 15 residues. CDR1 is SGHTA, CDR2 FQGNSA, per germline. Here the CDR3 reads CASSSYTQSQETQYF. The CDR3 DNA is TGTGCCAGCAGCTCCTACACACAAAGCCAAGAGACCCAGTACTTC.

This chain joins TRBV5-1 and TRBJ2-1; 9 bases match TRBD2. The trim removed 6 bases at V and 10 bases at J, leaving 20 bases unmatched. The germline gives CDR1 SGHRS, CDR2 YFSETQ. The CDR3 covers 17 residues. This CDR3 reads CASTIVSRSGGNSEQFF. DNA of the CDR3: TGCGCCAGCACTATTGTCTCTAGGAGCGGGGGGAATTCGGAGCAGTTCTTC. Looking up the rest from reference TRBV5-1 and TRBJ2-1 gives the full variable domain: KAGVTQTPRYLIKTRGQQVTLSCSPISGHRSVSWYQQTPGQGLQFLFEYFSETQRNKGNFPGRFSGRQFSNSRSEMNVSTLELGDSALYLCASTIVSRSGGNSEQFFGPGTRLTVL.

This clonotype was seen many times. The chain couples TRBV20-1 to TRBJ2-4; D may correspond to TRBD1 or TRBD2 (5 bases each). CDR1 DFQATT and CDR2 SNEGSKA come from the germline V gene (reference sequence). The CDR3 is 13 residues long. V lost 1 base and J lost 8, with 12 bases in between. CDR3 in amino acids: CSARVTEGHIQYF. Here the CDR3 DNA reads TGCAGTGCTAGAGTGACAGAGGGGCACATTCAGTACTTC.

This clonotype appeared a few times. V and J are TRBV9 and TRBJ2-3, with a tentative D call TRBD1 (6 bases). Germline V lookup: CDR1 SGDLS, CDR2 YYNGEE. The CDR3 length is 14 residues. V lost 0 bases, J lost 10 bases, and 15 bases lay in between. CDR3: CASSVGYGRGSQYF. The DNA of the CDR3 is TGTGCCAGCAGCGTAGGGTATGGCAGGGGTTCGCAGTATTTT. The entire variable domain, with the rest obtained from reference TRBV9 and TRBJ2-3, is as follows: DSGVTQTPKHLITATGQRVTLRCSPRSGDLSVYWYQQSLDQGLQFLIQYYNGEERAKGNILERFSAQQFPDLHSELNLSSLELGDSALYFCASSVGYGRGSQYFGPGTRLTVL.

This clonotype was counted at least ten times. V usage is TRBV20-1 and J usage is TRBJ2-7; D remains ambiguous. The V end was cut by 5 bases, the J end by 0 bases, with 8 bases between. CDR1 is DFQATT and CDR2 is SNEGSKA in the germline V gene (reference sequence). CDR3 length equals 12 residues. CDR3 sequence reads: CSAADNSYEQYF. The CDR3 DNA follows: TGCAGTGCTGCCGACAACTCCTACGAGCAGTACTTC.

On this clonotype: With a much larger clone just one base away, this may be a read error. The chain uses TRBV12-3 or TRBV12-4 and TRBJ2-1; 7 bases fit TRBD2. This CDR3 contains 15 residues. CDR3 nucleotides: TGTACCAGCAGCTCCGGACTAGAAAGGCTGGGTGAGCAGTTCTTC. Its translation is CTSSSGLERLGEQFF.

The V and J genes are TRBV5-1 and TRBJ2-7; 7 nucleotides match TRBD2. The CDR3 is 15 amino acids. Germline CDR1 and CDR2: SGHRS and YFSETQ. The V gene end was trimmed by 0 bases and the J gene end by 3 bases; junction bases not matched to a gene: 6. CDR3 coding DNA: TGCGCCAGCAGCTTGGCCGAGGGAGGGGACTACGAGCAGTACTTC. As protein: CASSLAEGGDYEQYF.